This record looks at one T cell receptor (beta chain) sequence and its context. Several immunoSEQ plates received, in even portions, the genomic DNA of each subset. Clones were read by immunoSEQ multiplex PCR, and TCRdb kept only the in-frame ones, dropping some. Of 550,000 to 650,000 clones listed, around 96% are singletons. Trimming removed 1 base from V and 2 bases from J, with 12 bases in between. The CDR3 sequence is 15 residues long. Germline loops: CDR1 MGHRA, CDR2 YSYEKL. Only CD45RO-negative cells positively selected for CCR7 counted as naive CD8 cells, so terminally differentiated effector memory CD45RA+ cells were excluded. Caucasian adults residing in Nashville, Tennessee made up all the donors. This entry comes from a study of shared clonotypes between healthy human individuals. As for the study in general: CD4 naive and memory got three plates each, CD8 naive two, CD8 memory one.

The sequence was obtained from a woman in her thirties in good health. The chain couples TRBV4-1 to TRBJ2-7, with a weak D call TRBD2 (6 bases). Sequenced: naive CD8+ T cells sorted from blood. CDR3 loop: CASSQGSSETYEQYF. CDR3 sequence (DNA): TGCGCCAGCAGCCAAGGATCTAGCGAAACCTACGAGCAGTACTTC.